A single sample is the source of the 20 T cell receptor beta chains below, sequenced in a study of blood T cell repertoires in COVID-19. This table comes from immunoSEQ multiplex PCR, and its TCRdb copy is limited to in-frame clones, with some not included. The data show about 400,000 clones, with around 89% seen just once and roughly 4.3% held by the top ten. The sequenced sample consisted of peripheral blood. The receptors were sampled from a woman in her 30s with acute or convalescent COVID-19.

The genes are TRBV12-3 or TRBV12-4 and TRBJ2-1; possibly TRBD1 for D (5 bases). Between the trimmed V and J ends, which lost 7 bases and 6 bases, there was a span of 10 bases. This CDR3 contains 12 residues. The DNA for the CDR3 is TGTGCCAGCACCTTTGGGGCCAATGAGCAGTTCTTC. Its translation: CASTFGANEQFF.

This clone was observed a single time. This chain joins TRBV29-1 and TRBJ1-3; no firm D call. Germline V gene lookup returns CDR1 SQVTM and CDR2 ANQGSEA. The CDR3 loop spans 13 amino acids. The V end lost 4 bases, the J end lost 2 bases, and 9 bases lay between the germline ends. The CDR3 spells CSVGSGAGNTIYF. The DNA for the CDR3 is TGCAGCGTTGGTTCCGGGGCTGGAAACACCATATATTTT. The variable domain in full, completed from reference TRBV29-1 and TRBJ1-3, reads SAVISQKPSRDICQRGTSLTIQCQVDSQVTMMFWYRQQPGQSLTLIATANQGSEATYESGFVIDKFPISRPNLTFSTLTVSNMSPEDSSIYLCSVGSGAGNTIYFGEGSWLTVV.

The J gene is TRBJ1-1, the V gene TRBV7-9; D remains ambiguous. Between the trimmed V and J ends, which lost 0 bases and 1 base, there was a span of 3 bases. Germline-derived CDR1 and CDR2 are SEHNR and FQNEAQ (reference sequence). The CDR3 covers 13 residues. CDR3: CASSLAQNTEAFF. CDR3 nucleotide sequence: TGTGCCAGCAGCTTAGCACAGAACACTGAAGCTTTCTTT.

In DNA form, the CDR3 reads TGTGCCAGCAGCCCCTCAGCCGGGGGGGCATGGGAGACCCAGTACTTC. Its translation is CASSPSAGGAWETQYF. The V and J genes are TRBV4-2 and TRBJ2-5, with 8 bases aligning to TRBD2. J gave up 5 bases and V 4 bases, and 12 bases lay outside the gene matches. Germline CDR1 is LGHNA and CDR2 is YNFKEQ. This CDR3 comprises 16 residues.

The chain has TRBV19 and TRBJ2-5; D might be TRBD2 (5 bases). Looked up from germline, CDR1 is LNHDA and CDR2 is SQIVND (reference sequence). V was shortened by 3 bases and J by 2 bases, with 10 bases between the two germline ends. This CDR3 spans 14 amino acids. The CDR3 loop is CASSIVGGQETQYF. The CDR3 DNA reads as TGTGCCAGTAGTATCGTCGGCGGGCAAGAGACCCAGTACTTC.

CDR3 residues: CASRMDREETQYF. CDR3 bases: TGTGCCAGCAGGATGGACAGGGAAGAGACCCAGTACTTC. V is TRBV12-3 or TRBV12-4 and J is TRBJ2-5; TRBD1 matches 8 bases. V lost 6 bases, J lost 3 bases, and 3 bases stayed unmatched. This CDR3 region has 13 residues.

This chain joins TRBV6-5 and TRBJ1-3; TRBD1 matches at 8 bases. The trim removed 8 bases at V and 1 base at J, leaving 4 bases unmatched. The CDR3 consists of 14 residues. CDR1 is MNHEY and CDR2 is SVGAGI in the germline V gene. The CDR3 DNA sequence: TGTGCCAGCGTTAGACAGGGGTCTGGAAACACCATATATTTT. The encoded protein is CASVRQGSGNTIYF.

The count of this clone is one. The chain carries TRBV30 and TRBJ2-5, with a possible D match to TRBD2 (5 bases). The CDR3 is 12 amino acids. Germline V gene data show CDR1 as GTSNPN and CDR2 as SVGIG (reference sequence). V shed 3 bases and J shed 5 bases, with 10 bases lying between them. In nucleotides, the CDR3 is TGTGCCTGGAGCTCACGGAGGGAGACCCAGTACTTC. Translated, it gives CAWSSRRETQYF.

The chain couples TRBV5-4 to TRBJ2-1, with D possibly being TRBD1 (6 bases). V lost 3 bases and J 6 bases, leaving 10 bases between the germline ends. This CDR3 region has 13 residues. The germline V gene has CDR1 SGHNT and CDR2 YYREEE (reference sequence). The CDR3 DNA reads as TGTGCCAGCAGCTCCCTAGGGGGCAATGAGCAGTTCTTC. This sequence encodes CASSSLGGNEQFF.

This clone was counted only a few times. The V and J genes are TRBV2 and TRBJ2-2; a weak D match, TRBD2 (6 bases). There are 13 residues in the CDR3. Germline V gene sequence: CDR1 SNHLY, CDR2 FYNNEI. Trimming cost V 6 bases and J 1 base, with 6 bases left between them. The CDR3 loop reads CASSGGNTGELFF. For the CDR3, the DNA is TGTGCCAGCAGCGGGGGGAACACCGGGGAGCTGTTTTTT.

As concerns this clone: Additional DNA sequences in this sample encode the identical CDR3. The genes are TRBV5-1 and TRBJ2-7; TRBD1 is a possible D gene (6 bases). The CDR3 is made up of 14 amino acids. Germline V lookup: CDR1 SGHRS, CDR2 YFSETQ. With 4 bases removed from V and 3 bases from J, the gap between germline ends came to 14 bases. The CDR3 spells CASSLAGQHYEQYF. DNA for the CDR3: TGCGCCAGCAGCCTCGCCGGACAGCACTACGAGCAGTACTTC.

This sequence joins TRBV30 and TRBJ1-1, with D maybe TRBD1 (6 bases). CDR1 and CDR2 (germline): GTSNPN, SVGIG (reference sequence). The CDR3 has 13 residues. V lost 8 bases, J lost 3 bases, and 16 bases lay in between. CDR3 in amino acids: CAGLKGGDTEAFF. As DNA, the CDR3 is TGTGCCGGTCTTAAAGGGGGGGACACTGAAGCTTTCTTT.

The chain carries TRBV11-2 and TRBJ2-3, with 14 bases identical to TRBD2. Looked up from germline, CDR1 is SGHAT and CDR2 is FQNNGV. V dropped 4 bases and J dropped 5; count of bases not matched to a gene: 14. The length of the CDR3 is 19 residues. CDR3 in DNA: TGTGCCAGCAGCTCGAGGACTAGCGGGGGGAACGTCGGGAGAGATACGCAGTATTTT. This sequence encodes CASSSRTSGGNVGRDTQYF. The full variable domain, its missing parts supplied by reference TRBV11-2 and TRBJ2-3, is EAGVAQSPRYKIIEKRQSVAFWCNPISGHATLYWYQQILGQGPKLLIQFQNNGVVDDSQLPKDRFSAERLKGVDSTLKIQPAKLEDSAVYLCASSSRTSGGNVGRDTQYFGPGTRLTVL.

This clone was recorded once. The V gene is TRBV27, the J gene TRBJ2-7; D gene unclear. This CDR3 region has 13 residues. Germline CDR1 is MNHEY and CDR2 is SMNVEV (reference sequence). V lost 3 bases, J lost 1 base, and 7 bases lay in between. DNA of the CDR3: TGTGCCAGCAGTTTTGGAGCGTCCTACGAGCAGTACTTC. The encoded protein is CASSFGASYEQYF.

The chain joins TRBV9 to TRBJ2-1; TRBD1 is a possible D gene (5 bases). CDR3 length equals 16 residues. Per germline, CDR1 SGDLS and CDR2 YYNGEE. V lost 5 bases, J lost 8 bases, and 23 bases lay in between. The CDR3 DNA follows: TGTGCCAGCAGTGCATCCGACAGATTCTATCCTGATGAGCAGTTCTTC. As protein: CASSASDRFYPDEQFF.

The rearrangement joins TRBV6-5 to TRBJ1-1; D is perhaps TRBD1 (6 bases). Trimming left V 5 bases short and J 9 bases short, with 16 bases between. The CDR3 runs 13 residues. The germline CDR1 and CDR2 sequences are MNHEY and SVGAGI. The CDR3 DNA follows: TGTGCCAGCAGTCCTACCGGACAGCAACAAGCTTTCTTT. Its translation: CASSPTGQQQAFF.

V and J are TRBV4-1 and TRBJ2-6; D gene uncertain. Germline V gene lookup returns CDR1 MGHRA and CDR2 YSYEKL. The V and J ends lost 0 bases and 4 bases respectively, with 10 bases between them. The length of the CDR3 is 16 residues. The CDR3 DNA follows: TGCGCCAGCAGCCAAGATGGAATCAGGGGGGCCAACGTCCTGACTTTC. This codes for CASSQDGIRGANVLTF.

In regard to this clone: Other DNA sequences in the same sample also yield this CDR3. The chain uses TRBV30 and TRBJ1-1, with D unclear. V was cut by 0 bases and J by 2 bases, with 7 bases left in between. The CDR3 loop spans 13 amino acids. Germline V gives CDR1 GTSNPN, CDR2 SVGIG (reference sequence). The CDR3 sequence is CAWSVLVNTEAFF. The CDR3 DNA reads TGTGCCTGGAGTGTACTAGTAAACACTGAAGCTTTCTTT.

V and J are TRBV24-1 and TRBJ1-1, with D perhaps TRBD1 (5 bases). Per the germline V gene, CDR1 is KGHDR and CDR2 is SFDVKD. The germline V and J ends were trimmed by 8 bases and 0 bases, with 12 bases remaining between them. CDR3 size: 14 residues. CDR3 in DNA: TGTGCCACCACCCTGGACATAATGAACACTGAAGCTTTCTTT. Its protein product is CATTLDIMNTEAFF.

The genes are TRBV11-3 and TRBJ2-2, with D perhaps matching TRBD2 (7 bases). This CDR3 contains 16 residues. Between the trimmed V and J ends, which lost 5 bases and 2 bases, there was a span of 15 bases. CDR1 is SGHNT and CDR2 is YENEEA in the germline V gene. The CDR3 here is CASSPSRGANTGELFF. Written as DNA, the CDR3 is TGTGCCAGCAGCCCCTCTCGGGGGGCAAACACCGGGGAGCTGTTTTTT.